Here is one TCR beta chain with its context. The antigen is undetermined. CDR1 is MNHNY and CDR2 is SVGAGI in the germline V gene (reference sequence). V lost 2 bases and J lost 6; bases outside the gene matches: 12. There are 16 residues in the CDR3. This sample was included in a study of cytomegalovirus exposure and HLA in healthy donors. Study-level background: Earlier sequencing of 150 million to 200 million T cells yielded roughly 120 million unique TCR beta sequences. Falling in the Caucasian-associated ancestry cluster were 81% of under 450 genotyped donors. Study results and limitations: TCR association rates varied by HLA locus in a later analysis, with DRB1 highest and HLA-C lowest.

The donors, nominally healthy at sampling, likely had unrecorded immune exposures. Both 60 Vbeta primers and 13 Jbeta primers went into the PCR. Assay: immunoSEQ multiplex PCR; the TCRdb copy retains only in-frame clones and omits some. The data show about 130,000 clones, more than 60% seen once. Sequenced material: PBMCs. This chain joins TRBV6-6 and TRBJ1-1; TRBD1 aligns across 7 bases. The origin of this receptor is a woman in her forties in good health and CMV-seronegative. In nucleotides, the CDR3 is TGTGCCAGCAGTTACGGACCCGACAGGGTAGGGGCTGAAGCTTTCTTT. Protein: CASSYGPDRVGAEAFF.